The rows below give T cell receptor beta chains drawn from one sample of a study of a mutant IDH1 vaccine in newly diagnosed glioma. Here immunoSEQ multiplex PCR was the method, and the copy in TCRdb shows in-frame clones only, minus some. This repertoire shows 55,000 or so clones, 75% to 85% found once; its top ten account for 5% to 8%. Which antigens these TCRs recognize remains unknown. Sequencing was performed on PBMCs, taken from a glioma patient whose treatment included an IDH1 peptide vaccine. The receptors stem from a middle-aged man with glioma. Each CDR3 is given with its conserved first and last residue. The D gene is left open where the match is weak. Clone size is given for some rows only: seen once, a few or many times, or a class if the clone is expanded.

cdr3_aa | cdr3_nt | v_call | clone_size | d_call | j_call
CASGGPGEAQPQHF | TGTGCCAGCGGGGGTCCAGGGGAGGCTCAGCCCCAGCATTTT | TRBV5-8 | NA | NA | TRBJ1-5
CAPGVRMVSCEQYF | TGTGCCCCAGGGGTTCGTATGGTTTCTTGCGAGCAGTACTTC | TRBV14 | NA | NA | TRBJ2-7
CASSVREGAAYEQYF | TGTGCCAGCAGCGTTAGGGAGGGCGCAGCCTACGAGCAGTACTTC | TRBV5-6 | once | TRBD2 | TRBJ2-7
CATGAGETEAFF | TGTGCCACAGGGGCTGGAGAGACTGAAGCTTTCTTT | TRBV5-6 | NA | NA | TRBJ1-1
CASSQGHYWGEQYF | TGTGCCAGCAGCCAAGGACACTACTGGGGCGAGCAGTACTTC | TRBV6-5 | NA | NA | TRBJ2-7
CASSPPETVNTEAFF | TGTGCCAGTAGTCCCCCCGAGACAGTAAACACTGAAGCTTTCTTT | TRBV19 | NA | NA | TRBJ1-1
CASSSGDWYQETQYF | TGCGCCAGCAGCTCCGGGGACTGGTACCAAGAGACCCAGTACTTC | TRBV5-1 | NA | NA | TRBJ2-5
CASTLTGTRNEQYF | TGTGCCAGCACGTTGACAGGGACGAGGAACGAGCAGTACTTC | TRBV2 | NA | TRBD1 | TRBJ2-7
CASSQGSLAGKETQYF | TGCGCCAGCAGCCAGGGATCGCTAGCGGGGAAAGAGACCCAGTACTTC | TRBV4-1 | NA | TRBD2 | TRBJ2-5
CASSQGGGVRSPLHF | TGCGCCAGCAGCCAAGGTGGGGGGGTGAGGTCACCCCTCCACTTT | TRBV4-1 | NA | NA | TRBJ1-6
CASSTAGQRNSPLHF | TGCGCCAGCAGCACGGCGGGACAGAGGAATTCACCCCTCCACTTT | TRBV5-1 | few | TRBD1 | TRBJ1-6
CASSEDVGNIQYF | TGTGCCAGCAGTGAAGATGTGGGAAACATTCAGTACTTC | TRBV2 | NA | NA | TRBJ2-4
CASSPIIDSGETDTQYF | TGTGCCAGCAGCCCCATTATCGATAGCGGGGAGACAGATACGCAGTATTTT | TRBV13 | NA | TRBD2 | TRBJ2-3
CAIRHRPYEQYF | TGTGCGATTCGCCACAGGCCCTACGAGCAGTACTTC | TRBV2 | NA | NA | TRBJ2-7
CASSFLTGVNSPLHF | TGTGCCAGCAGTTTCCTGACAGGGGTTAATTCACCCCTCCACTTT | TRBV6-6 | once | TRBD1 | TRBJ1-6
CASKGGGEQYF | TGCGCCAGCAAAGGAGGCGGCGAGCAGTACTTC | TRBV10-2 | NA | NA | TRBJ2-7
CASSGLAGKETQYF | TGTGCCAGCAGTGGACTAGCGGGGAAGGAGACCCAGTACTTC | TRBV6-5 | NA | TRBD2 | TRBJ2-5
CASSRDSGGAVQYF | TGTGCCAGCAGCAGAGACTCAGGGGGCGCCGTGCAGTACTTC | TRBV7-6 | NA | TRBD1 | TRBJ2-7
CASREQGAGVTGELFF | TGTGCCAGCAGGGAACAGGGGGCCGGGGTAACCGGGGAGCTGTTTTTT | TRBV2 | NA | TRBD1 | TRBJ2-2
CASSRGQLDSPLHF | TGTGCCAGCTCCCGAGGGCAGTTGGATTCACCCCTCCACTTT | TRBV2 | NA | NA | TRBJ1-6
CASSPLTGAYEQYF | TGCGCCAGCAGCCCTCTGACAGGGGCCTACGAGCAGTACTTC | TRBV5-1 | NA | TRBD1 | TRBJ2-7
CASSLGPGWTQYF | TGTGCCAGCAGCTTAGGTCCGGGATGGACCCAGTACTTC | TRBV5-8 | NA | NA | TRBJ2-5
CAWSWGPSEQYF | TGTGCCTGGAGTTGGGGGCCCAGCGAGCAGTACTTC | TRBV30 | once | NA | TRBJ2-7
CSVGRPGGPSYEQYF | TGCAGCGTTGGGCGGCCAGGGGGGCCCTCCTACGAGCAGTACTTC | TRBV29-1 | NA | NA | TRBJ2-7